Listed below are T cell receptor beta chains from one sample, sequenced in a study of a mutant IDH1 vaccine in newly diagnosed glioma. TCRdb keeps only in-frame clones here, not all; method: immunoSEQ multiplex PCR. The data hold about 68,000 clones, with less than 85% observed a single time. The sample here was PBMCs, taken from a glioma patient treated with radiotherapy, temozolomide or both. The receptors were sampled from a man aged 45-60 years with glioma. Both conserved end residues are part of each CDR3. The D gene is left open where the match is weak. Clone size, where shown, is once, few, many, or a class for clones that have expanded.

>TRBV11-3|-|TRBJ2-7|-
TGTGCCAGCAGCCCCAGCCACTACACTCCCTACGAGCAGTACTTC
CASSPSHYTPYEQYF
>TRBV14|-|TRBJ1-4|-
TGTGCCAGCAGCCAAGGTGCGGGGTTCCTTGAAAAACTGTTTTTT
CASSQGAGFLEKLFF
>TRBV4-1|TRBD1|TRBJ1-1|-
TGCGCCAGCAGCCGAGAAGGGGGCAGGGAAGCTTTCTTT
CASSREGGREAFF
>TRBV7-2|-|TRBJ1-5|-
TGTGCCAGCAGCTTAGGGGTGAATCAGCCCCAGCATTTT
CASSLGVNQPQHF
>TRBV5-4|-|TRBJ1-3|-
TGTGCCAGCAGCCCAGGCTCGGTGGGGCGGTTCGGAAACACCATATATTTT
CASSPGSVGRFGNTIYF
>TRBV25-1|-|TRBJ2-6|-
TGTGCCAGCAGTGAAGGAAGTACTGGGGCCAACGTCCTGACTTTC
CASSEGSTGANVLTF
>TRBV10-3|TRBD1|TRBJ1-6|-
TGTGCCACCATGGACAGGGGTGATTCACCCCTCCACTTT
CATMDRGDSPLHF
>TRBV5-6|-|TRBJ2-2|-
TGTGCCAGCAGCTTGGGCGCCAGAGCGGACACCGGGGAGCTGTTTTTT
CASSLGARADTGELFF
>TRBV19|TRBD1|TRBJ2-7|-
TGTGCCAGTAGTACCCTAGGGACAGGCGAGCAGTACTTC
CASSTLGTGEQYF
>TRBV5-6|-|TRBJ1-2|-
TGTGCCAGCAGCTTGAAGTTAAACTATGGCTACACCTTC
CASSLKLNYGYTF
>TRBV30|-|TRBJ1-5|once
TGTGCCTGGAGTGTCAGGGGAGGTCAGCCCCAGCATTTT
CAWSVRGGQPQHF
>TRBV18|-|TRBJ2-7|-
TGTGCCAGCTCACCACCGTACGGGGTCTACGAGCAGTACTTC
CASSPPYGVYEQYF
>TRBV27|TRBD1|TRBJ1-3|-
TGTGCCAGCAGTTTGACAGGGGGCCCTGATAGGGGAAACACCATATATTTT
CASSLTGGPDRGNTIYF
>TRBV27|-|TRBJ1-5|-
TGTGCCAGCAGTTTATTGGGTCAGCCCCAGCATTTT
CASSLLGQPQHF
>TRBV9|-|TRBJ2-3|-
TGTGCCAGCAGCGTAGGGGGGAAAGATACGCAGTATTTT
CASSVGGKDTQYF
>TRBV7-8|-|TRBJ2-7|once
TGTGCCAGCAGCATAGTATACCCCTCGAGCGACGAGCAGTACTTC
CASSIVYPSSDEQYF
>TRBV2|-|TRBJ1-2|-
TGTGCCAGCAATTTGGAAAGGGCTAACTATGGCTACACCTTC
CASNLERANYGYTF
>TRBV5-6|-|TRBJ2-7|once
TGTGCCAGCAGCTTGGGGATAGCAGGTACATACGAGCAGTACTTC
CASSLGIAGTYEQYF
>TRBV7-9|TRBD2|TRBJ2-1|-
TGTGCCAGCAGCTCACTAGCGGGGGAATACAATGAGCAGTTCTTC
CASSSLAGEYNEQFF
>TRBV7-9|-|TRBJ1-2|-
TGTGCCAGCACCTTGGGAGACAGGACTAACTATGGCTACACCTTC
CASTLGDRTNYGYTF
>TRBV5-1|-|TRBJ2-1|-
TGCGCCAGCAGCTCCCTAACTGACAATGAGCAGTTCTTC
CASSSLTDNEQFF
>TRBV29-1|-|TRBJ2-6|-
TGCAGCGTAGCAGAGAGCTCTGGGGCCAACGTCCTGACTTTC
CSVAESSGANVLTF
>TRBV4-2|-|TRBJ1-4|-
TGTGCCAGCAGCCTAACCCCGGAGGGGGGAGGGTCCACTAATGAAAAACTGTTTTTT
CASSLTPEGGGSTNEKLFF
>TRBV2|TRBD1|TRBJ2-7|-
TGTGCCAGCATTGGGGACAGGACGAACGAGCAGTACTTC
CASIGDRTNEQYF
>TRBV30|-|TRBJ1-5|-
TGTGCCTGGGACTCGGGAGGGCAGCCCCAGCATTTT
CAWDSGGQPQHF
>TRBV6-5|-|TRBJ1-4|-
TGTGCCAGCAGGGGGGTTTCTAATGAAAAACTGTTTTTT
CASRGVSNEKLFF
>TRBV19|-|TRBJ1-1|-
TGTGCCTGTAAGGATGCGGGACTCAGGAACACTGAAGCTTTCTTT
CACKDAGLRNTEAFF
>TRBV9|TRBD2|TRBJ2-1|-
TGTGCCAGCAGCGTAGCTGGAGCGGGGGTAGAGAATGAGCAGTTCTTC
CASSVAGAGVENEQFF
>TRBV2|-|TRBJ2-1|-
TGTGCCAGCAGTGAAAGAGACAGGCCCTTCTACAATGAGCAGTTCTTC
CASSERDRPFYNEQFF
>TRBV6-5|-|TRBJ2-1|-
TGTGCCAGCCGGAGGGAGAGGGGCTCCTACAATGAGCAGTTCTTC
CASRRERGSYNEQFF
>TRBV13|TRBD1|TRBJ1-1|-
TGTGCCAGCAGCTTAGGGCTCCAGGGGGATAGTGCTGAAGCTTTCTTT
CASSLGLQGDSAEAFF
>TRBV5-6|-|TRBJ1-2|-
TGTGCCAGCAGCTTGGAGGGGATAAGGTTAGCTAACTATGGCTACACCTTC
CASSLEGIRLANYGYTF
>TRBV14|-|TRBJ2-1|-
TGTGCCAGCAGCCAAGAAGGAGGATTTGCTTACAATGAGCAGTTCTTC
CASSQEGGFAYNEQFF
>TRBV16|-|TRBJ1-4|-
TGTGCCAGCAGCCAATCAGGGCAGGCTAATGAAAAACTGTTTTTT
CASSQSGQANEKLFF
>TRBV7-2|TRBD1|TRBJ1-4|few
TGTGCCAGCAGCTCTAGACAGGGCGGGAAACTGTTTTTT
CASSSRQGGKLFF
>TRBV5-4|-|TRBJ2-7|-
TGTGCCAGCAGCTCACAGGGGGAGGGTTACGAGCAGTACTTC
CASSSQGEGYEQYF
>TRBV9|-|TRBJ1-3|few
TGTGCCAGCAGCGTAACAGGAGGAAACACCATATATTTT
CASSVTGGNTIYF
>TRBV2|-|TRBJ1-6|-
TGTGCCAGCAGTGTAGGAGACTCCTATAATTCACCCCTCCACTTT
CASSVGDSYNSPLHF
>TRBV5-1|TRBD1|TRBJ1-1|-
TGCGCCAGCAGCTTGGTCCCCACAGGGGATAACACTGAAGCTTTCTTT
CASSLVPTGDNTEAFF
>TRBV6-5|-|TRBJ1-6|-
TGTGCCAGCAGGGCGACAGGCTCCTATAATTCACCCCTCCACTTT
CASRATGSYNSPLHF
>TRBV14|TRBD2|TRBJ2-7|-
TGTGCCAGCAGCCAAGTCGGGGGGGCCGAGCAGTACTTC
CASSQVGGAEQYF
>TRBV7-9|-|TRBJ1-4|-
TGTGCCAGCAGCTTAATGGGGTCCGCGGCTAGCGAAAAACTGTTTTTT
CASSLMGSAASEKLFF
>TRBV2|-|TRBJ1-6|few
TGTGCCAGCAGTATGGAGCCTACCTTTCGGCCCCTCCACTTT
CASSMEPTFRPLHF
>TRBV30|-|TRBJ1-3|-
TGTGCCTGGAGTGAGGGACGGATCTCTGGAAACACCATATATTTT
CAWSEGRISGNTIYF
>TRBV27|-|TRBJ2-5|-
TGTGCCAGCAGTCCCCAAGGGGGAGCAGAGACCCAGTACTTC
CASSPQGGAETQYF
>TRBV7-9|TRBD2|TRBJ2-2|-
TGTGCCAGCAGCTCCCGATACGGGGAGTCTAGCGGGAACACCGGGGAGCTGTTTTTT
CASSSRYGESSGNTGELFF
>TRBV27|TRBD2|TRBJ2-2|-
TGTGCCAGCAGTCCAAACAGACCGGGGGGGACCGGGGAGCTGTTTTTT
CASSPNRPGGTGELFF
>TRBV5-6|TRBD2|TRBJ2-1|once
TGTGCCAGCAGCTTAACTAGCGGGGGATCCTACAATGAGCAGTTCTTC
CASSLTSGGSYNEQFF
>TRBV5-6|-|TRBJ1-2|few
TGTGCCAGCAGCCTTATACAGGGCATCTATGGCTACACCTTC
CASSLIQGIYGYTF
>TRBV5-1|-|TRBJ1-2|-
TGCGCCAGCAGCTTAGAAGGGGACGGCTACACCTTC
CASSLEGDGYTF
>TRBV5-1|-|TRBJ1-1|-
TGCGCCAGCAGCCCTTCTGGCGGGGTGAGCACTGAAGCTTTCTTT
CASSPSGGVSTEAFF
>TRBV9|TRBD1|TRBJ1-6|-
TGTGCCAGCGCCCCGGGACAGGGGTTGATAGCCCTCCACTTT
CASAPGQGLIALHF
>TRBV13|-|TRBJ1-4|-
TGTGCCAGCAGCCGGAGGGCTAATGAAAAACTGTTTTTT
CASSRRANEKLFF
>TRBV4-3|-|TRBJ2-6|-
TGCGCCAGCAGCCAAGGTTCGATCTCTGGGGCCAACGTCCTGACTTTC
CASSQGSISGANVLTF